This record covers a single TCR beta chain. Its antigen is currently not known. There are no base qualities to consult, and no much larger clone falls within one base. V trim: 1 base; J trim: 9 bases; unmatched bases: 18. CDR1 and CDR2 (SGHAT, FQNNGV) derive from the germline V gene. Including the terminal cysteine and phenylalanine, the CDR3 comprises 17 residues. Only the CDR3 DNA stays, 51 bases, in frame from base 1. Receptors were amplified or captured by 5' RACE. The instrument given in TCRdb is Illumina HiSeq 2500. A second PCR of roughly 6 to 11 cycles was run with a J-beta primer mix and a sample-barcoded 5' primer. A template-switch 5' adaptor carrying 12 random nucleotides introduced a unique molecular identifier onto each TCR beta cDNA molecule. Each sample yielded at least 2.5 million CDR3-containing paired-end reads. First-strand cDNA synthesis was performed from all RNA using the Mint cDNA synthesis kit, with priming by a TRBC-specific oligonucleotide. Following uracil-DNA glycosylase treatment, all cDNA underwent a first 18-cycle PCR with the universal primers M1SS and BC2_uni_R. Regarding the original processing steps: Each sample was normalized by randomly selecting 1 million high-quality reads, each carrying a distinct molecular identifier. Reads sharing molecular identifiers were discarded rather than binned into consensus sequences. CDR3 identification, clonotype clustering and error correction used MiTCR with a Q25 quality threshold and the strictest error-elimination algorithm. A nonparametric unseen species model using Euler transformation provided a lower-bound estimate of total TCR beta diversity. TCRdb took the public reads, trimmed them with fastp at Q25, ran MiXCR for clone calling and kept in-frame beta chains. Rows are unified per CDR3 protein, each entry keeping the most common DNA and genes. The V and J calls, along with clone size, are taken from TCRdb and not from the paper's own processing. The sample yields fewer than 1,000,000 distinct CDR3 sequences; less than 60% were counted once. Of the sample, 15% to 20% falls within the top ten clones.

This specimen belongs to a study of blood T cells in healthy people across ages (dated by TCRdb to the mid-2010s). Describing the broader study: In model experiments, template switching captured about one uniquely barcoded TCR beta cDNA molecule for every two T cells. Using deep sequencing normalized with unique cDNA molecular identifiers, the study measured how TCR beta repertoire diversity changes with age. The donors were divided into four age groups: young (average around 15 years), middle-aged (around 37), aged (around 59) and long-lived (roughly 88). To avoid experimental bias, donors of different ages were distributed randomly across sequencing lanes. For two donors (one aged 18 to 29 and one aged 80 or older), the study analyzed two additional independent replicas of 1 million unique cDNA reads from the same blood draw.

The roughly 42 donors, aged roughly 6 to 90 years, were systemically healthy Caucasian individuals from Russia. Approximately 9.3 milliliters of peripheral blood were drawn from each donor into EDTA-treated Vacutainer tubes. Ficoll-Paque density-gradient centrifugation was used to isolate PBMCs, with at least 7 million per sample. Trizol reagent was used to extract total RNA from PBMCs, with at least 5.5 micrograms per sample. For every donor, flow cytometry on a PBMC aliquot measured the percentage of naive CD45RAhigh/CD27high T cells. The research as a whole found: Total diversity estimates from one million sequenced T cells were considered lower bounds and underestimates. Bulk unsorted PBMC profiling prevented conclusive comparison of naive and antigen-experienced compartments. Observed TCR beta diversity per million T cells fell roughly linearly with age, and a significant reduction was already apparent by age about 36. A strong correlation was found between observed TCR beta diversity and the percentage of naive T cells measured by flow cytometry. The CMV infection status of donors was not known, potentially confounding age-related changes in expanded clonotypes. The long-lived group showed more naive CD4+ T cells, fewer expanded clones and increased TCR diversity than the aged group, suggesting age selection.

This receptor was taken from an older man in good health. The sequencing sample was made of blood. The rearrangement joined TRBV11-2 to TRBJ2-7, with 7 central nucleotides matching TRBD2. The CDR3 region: CASSLVVPSGYAGGQYF. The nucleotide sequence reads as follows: TGTGCCAGCAGCTTAGTAGTCCCTAGCGGATATGCGGGCGGGCAGTACTTC.